This TCR beta chain was captured by sequencing in a study of cytomegalovirus exposure and HLA in healthy donors. Amplification used 60 Vbeta primers and 13 Jbeta primers. The repertoire was sequenced with immunoSEQ multiplex PCR; TCRdb's copy has only in-frame clones and lacks some. This sample has 95,000 to 100,000 clones, with about 80% found just once. Whole-study results and caveats: Common viral pathogens seemed, in a later analysis, to connect with several of the most significant clusters.

This clone was counted once. Its antigen is not identified. Germline loops: CDR1 SGHTA, CDR2 FQGNSA. V dropped 1 base and J dropped 4 bases, with 22 bases sitting between them. The CDR3 extends over 18 amino acids. The sequence was obtained from a man in his forties in good health and CMV-seronegative. The sequenced sample was PBMCs. This rearrangement joins TRBV7-2 to TRBJ1-2; tentative D call: TRBD1 (6 bases). CDR3 residues: CASSLVGGRGFDGYGYTF. CDR3 sequence (DNA): TGTGCCAGCAGCTTAGTCGGCGGCAGGGGATTCGATGGCTATGGCTACACCTTC.